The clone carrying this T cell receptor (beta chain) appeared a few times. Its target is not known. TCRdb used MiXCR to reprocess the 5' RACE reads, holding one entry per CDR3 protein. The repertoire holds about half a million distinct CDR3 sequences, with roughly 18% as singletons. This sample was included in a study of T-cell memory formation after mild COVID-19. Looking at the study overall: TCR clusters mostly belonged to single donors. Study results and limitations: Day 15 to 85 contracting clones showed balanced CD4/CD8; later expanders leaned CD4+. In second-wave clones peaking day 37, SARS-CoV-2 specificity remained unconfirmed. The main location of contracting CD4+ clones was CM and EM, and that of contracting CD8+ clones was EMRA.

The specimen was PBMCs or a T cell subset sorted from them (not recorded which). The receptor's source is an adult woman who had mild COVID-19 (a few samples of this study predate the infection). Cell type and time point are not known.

The chain's CDR3 is CASRSTGGQETQYF. CDR3 sequence (DNA): TGTGCCAGCAGGAGTACGGGGGGCCAAGAGACCCAGTACTTC. The chain carries TRBV2 and TRBJ2-5; TRBD2 agrees at 7 bases. The CDR3 contains 14 residues. Losses at the gene ends were 6 bases for V and 1 base for J; bases not matched to a gene: 5. Germline values: CDR1 SNHLY, CDR2 FYNNEI.